This T cell receptor (beta chain) came from a study of shared clonotypes between healthy human individuals. The study, taken as a whole, reports: Generation probability values for non-shared clonotypes were lower than those for clonotypes shared by all four donors. Sample collection involved blood only; tissue repertoires are likely different.

Naive CD8 isolation took CD45RO-negative cells positively selected for CCR7 and excluded terminally differentiated effector memory CD45RA+ cells. Note on this clone: No antigen is known for it.

For sorted subsets, 150 to 200 ng DNA per replicate equaled about 30,000 T cell genomes. Measured with immunoSEQ multiplex PCR; TCRdb has only the in-frame clones, and not every one. Of 2 million to 2.5 million clones listed, more than 85% are singletons. The CDR3 has 16 amino acids. Germline assignment: CDR1 SGHTS and CDR2 YDEGEE. V lost 2 bases and J 0 bases, leaving 12 bases between the germline ends. Specimen: naive CD8+ T cells from PBMCs. J is TRBJ1-5 and V is TRBV5-8; perhaps TRBD1 as D (5 bases). This clonotype was obtained from a man aged 18-30 years in good health. Some clones in this sample may be carry-over from other donors' samples. CDR3 sequence (DNA): TGTGCCAGCAGCTTTTGGGGGGATAATAGCAATCAGCCCCAGCATTTT. This encodes CASSFWGDNSNQPQHF.